Each of the 30 T cell receptor beta chains below was sequenced from the same sample in a study of T cells in Graves' hyperthyroidism and ophthalmopathy. RNA transcripts gave rise to amplified TCR beta CDR3 regions. When the TCR CDR3 underwent first-round RT-PCR, the HTBI primer set was used. Each CDR3 protein is one row after TCRdb ran MiXCR on the multiplex PCR reads. Seen here are about 300,000 distinct CDR3 sequences, about an eighth observed once, and the top ten hold 7.8%. Sample: blood. These TCRs come from a woman in her 30s with Graves' hyperthyroidism that later progressed to Graves' ophthalmopathy.

This clonotype has just a few counts. The rearrangement uses TRBV11-3 and TRBJ1-5; D uncertain. CDR3 length: 17 residues. Trimming removed 0 bases at V and 2 bases at J, with 14 bases between. Germline CDR1 and CDR2: SGHNT and YENEEA. The CDR3 protein is CASSLDTILGRNQPQHF. The DNA of the CDR3 is TGTGCCAGCAGCTTAGATACTATCCTCGGACGCAATCAGCCCCAGCATTTT. Looking up the rest from reference TRBV11-3 and TRBJ1-5 gives the full variable domain: EAGVVQSPRYKIIEKKQPVAFWCNPISGHNTLYWYLQNLGQGPELLIRYENEEAVDDSQLPKDRFSAERLKGVDSTLKIQPAELGDSAVYLCASSLDTILGRNQPQHFGDGTRLSIL.

The sample holds one count of this clonotype. The genes are TRBV6-5 and TRBJ2-2, with 10 bases aligning to TRBD2. From germline, CDR1 is MNHEY and CDR2 SVGAGI. The length of the CDR3 is 15 residues. J lost 0 bases, V lost 10 bases, and 5 bases had no gene match. The CDR3 sequence is CAIVSGGSNTGELFF. The CDR3 bases are TGTGCCATCGTTAGCGGGGGGTCGAACACCGGGGAGCTGTTTTTT.

The J gene is TRBJ2-2, the V gene TRBV5-1; D remains ambiguous. Germline V gene lookup returns CDR1 SGHRS and CDR2 YFSETQ. With 4 bases removed from V and 7 bases from J, the gap between germline ends came to 8 bases. CDR3 length: 12 amino acids. The CDR3 reads CASSAPGGELFF. The CDR3 nucleotides read TGCGCCAGCAGCGCGCCCGGCGGGGAGCTGTTTTTT.

This clonotype has more than one count but fewer than ten. This sequence joins TRBV9 and TRBJ2-4; tentatively, D is TRBD2 (7 bases). From germline, CDR1 is SGDLS and CDR2 YYNGEE. V lost 2 bases and J lost 6, with 18 bases in between. This CDR3 is 16 amino acids long. CDR3 in amino acids: CASSVGGAPGGNIQYF. The CDR3 DNA reads TGTGCCAGCAGCGTGGGGGGGGCTCCCGGGGGAAACATTCAGTACTTC.

V usage is TRBV5-4 and J usage is TRBJ2-7; 8 bases align to TRBD2. CDR3 length equals 15 residues. V dropped 4 bases and J dropped 1; count of bases not matched to a gene: 7. The germline CDR1 and CDR2 sequences are SGHNT and YYREEE (reference sequence). The CDR3 spells CASSPGLATSYEQYF. CDR3 coding DNA: TGTGCCAGCAGCCCTGGACTAGCCACATCCTACGAGCAGTACTTC. The complete variable domain, with remaining parts taken from reference TRBV5-4 and TRBJ2-7, reads ETGVTQSPTHLIKTRGQQVTLRCSSQSGHNTVSWYQQALGQGPQFIFQYYREEENGRGNFPPRFSGLQFPNYSSELNVNALELDDSALYLCASSPGLATSYEQYFGPGTRLTVT.

This clonotype was found many times. The chain has TRBV6-1 and TRBJ1-4; tentative D call: TRBD1 (5 bases). Trimming shortened V by 6 bases and J by 6 bases, and 11 bases separated the two germline ends. Looked up from germline, CDR1 is MNHNS and CDR2 is SASEGT. The CDR3 spans 13 residues. This chain's CDR3 is CASRGEKDEKLFF. CDR3 nucleotides: TGTGCCAGCAGGGGGGAAAAGGATGAAAAACTGTTTTTT.

This clonotype was counted at least ten times. The chain combines TRBV6-2 or TRBV6-3 with TRBJ2-1, with TRBD2 identical over 10 bases. V was clipped by 2 bases and J by 6 bases; unmatched bases: 4. Germline CDR1 reads MNHEY; CDR2 reads SVGEGT. The CDR3 runs to 15 residues. CDR3 coding DNA: TGTGCCAGCAGTTACCTAGCGGGAGCCCTCAATGAGCAGTTCTTC. Its protein product is CASSYLAGALNEQFF.

There are many counts of this clonotype. This chain uses TRBV20-1 with TRBJ2-4; 10 bases match TRBD1. This CDR3 is built from 15 residues. Trimming at V came to 4 bases and at J to 2 bases, leaving 5 bases not matched to a gene. Germline V gene lookup returns CDR1 DFQATT and CDR2 SNEGSKA (reference sequence). DNA for the CDR3: TGCAGTGCTACCCGGGACAGGGGTACCAAAAACATTCAGTACTTC. This codes for CSATRDRGTKNIQYF.

In regard to this clonotype: A much larger clonotype is one base distant, so this may be a read error. This sequence joins TRBV5-1 and TRBJ2-3; possibly TRBD1 for D (6 bases). The germline V gene has CDR1 SGHRS and CDR2 YFSETQ. CDR3 length: 15 residues. The CDR3 loop reads CASSFQQGSTGTQYF. CDR3 nucleotides: TGCGCCAGCAGCTTCCAACAGGGAAGCACAGGTACGCAGTATTTT.

This clonotype has more than one count but fewer than ten. The chain carries TRBV4-2 and TRBJ1-2; D may be TRBD1 (6 bases). This CDR3 contains 16 residues. From germline, CDR1 is LGHNA and CDR2 YNFKEQ. V was shortened by 0 bases and J by 4 bases, with 15 bases between the two germline ends. This chain's CDR3 is CASSQESRGPLYGYTF. CDR3 bases: TGTGCCAGCAGCCAAGAAAGCAGGGGACCTCTCTATGGCTACACCTTC.

The chain carries TRBV6-6 and TRBJ1-1, with D perhaps matching TRBD1 (5 bases). This CDR3 is built from 11 residues. In germline, CDR1 is MNHNY, CDR2 SVGAGI (reference sequence). Deletions cut 1 base from V and 11 bases from J, with 8 bases between. The CDR3 here is CASSYLGVAFF. The CDR3 nucleotides are TGTGCCAGCAGTTACTTGGGGGTTGCTTTCTTT.

In this sample, this clonotype turned up many times. This sequence joins TRBV28 and TRBJ2-1, with 9 bases identical to TRBD2. The CDR3 runs to 14 residues. Per germline, CDR1 MDHEN and CDR2 SYDVKM. Trimming cost V 9 bases and J 5 bases; bases outside gene matches: 8. CDR3 amino acids: CASISGSRNNEQFF. The CDR3 nucleotides read TGTGCCAGTATTAGCGGGAGTAGGAACAATGAGCAGTTCTTC.

Ten or more counts support this clonotype. This chain's CDR3 is CSAVPSGSEQYF. The CDR3 DNA reads as TGCAGTGCCGTTCCTAGCGGGAGCGAGCAGTACTTC. This chain joins TRBV20-1 and TRBJ2-7; TRBD2 matches at 10 bases. CDR1 is DFQATT, CDR2 SNEGSKA, per germline (reference sequence). This CDR3 comprises 12 residues. The V segment lost 6 bases and the J segment 6 bases; nucleotides outside the gene matches: 5.

The V gene is TRBV3-1, the J gene TRBJ2-5; possible D gene TRBD2, 5 bases. The length of the CDR3 is 14 residues. Trimming shortened V by 1 base and J by 10 bases, and 16 bases separated the two germline ends. The germline V gene has CDR1 LGHDT and CDR2 YNNKEL (reference sequence). The DNA for the CDR3 is TGTGCCAGCAGCCAAGTTGGCCTGCGCGGGTTCCAGTACTTC. This sequence encodes CASSQVGLRGFQYF.

In its sample, this clonotype was seen many times. This sequence joins TRBV9 and TRBJ1-1; D gene uncertain. The CDR3 has 15 residues. Germline lookup yields CDR1 SGDLS and CDR2 YYNGEE. V shed 4 bases and J shed 2 bases, with 15 bases lying between them. The CDR3 loop is CASSPRSDFNTEAFF. For the CDR3, the DNA is TGTGCCAGCAGCCCCCGTTCCGACTTTAACACTGAAGCTTTCTTT.

The CDR3 loop is CAISESGTSGTLDTQYF. The CDR3 bases are TGTGCCATCAGTGAGTCGGGGACTAGCGGAACTTTAGATACGCAGTATTTT. The chain uses TRBV10-3 and TRBJ2-3, with 11 nucleotides matching TRBD2. The V and J ends lost 0 bases and 5 bases, in that order; junction bases with no gene match: 7. The CDR3 extends over 17 amino acids. Germline V gene lookup returns CDR1 ENHRY and CDR2 SYGVKD.

This clonotype was counted many times. The chain links TRBV28 to TRBJ2-7; tentatively, D is TRBD2 (6 bases). V was clipped by 2 bases and J by 6 bases, with 14 bases between them. The CDR3 consists of 14 residues. Germline assignment: CDR1 MDHEN and CDR2 SYDVKM. The CDR3 region is CASSLRPEGVEQYF. CDR3 sequence (DNA): TGTGCCAGCAGTTTACGGCCGGAGGGCGTCGAGCAGTACTTC.

This clonotype has just a few counts. J is TRBJ1-1 and V is TRBV4-3; D unresolved. The CDR3 loop spans 15 amino acids. CDR1 and CDR2 from the germline V gene are LGHNA and YSLEER. The ends were cut back, 0 bases at V and 4 bases at J, with 12 bases in the middle. This CDR3 is CASSQDYGRSTEAFF. CDR3 DNA sequence: TGCGCCAGCAGCCAAGATTACGGAAGGTCCACTGAAGCTTTCTTT.

This clonotype was counted many times. CDR3 loop: CASSQDWLAGELATQYF. The CDR3 DNA reads as TGCGCCAGCAGCCAAGATTGGCTAGCGGGAGAGTTAGCTACGCAGTATTTT. The chain carries TRBV4-3 and TRBJ2-3; 10 positions agree with TRBD2. V dropped 0 bases and J dropped 8; count of bases not matched to a gene: 11. The CDR3 consists of 17 residues. Germline V gives CDR1 LGHNA, CDR2 YSLEER.

The V and J genes are TRBV24-1 and TRBJ2-3; 8 nucleotides match TRBD2. This CDR3 contains 16 residues. Germline loops: CDR1 KGHDR, CDR2 SFDVKD. The ends lost 4 bases at V and 0 bases at J; junction bases unmatched: 5. CDR3 sequence: CATSDISGASTDTQYF. The DNA for the CDR3 is TGTGCCACCAGTGACATTAGCGGGGCAAGCACAGATACGCAGTATTTT.

This chain links TRBV15 with TRBJ1-1; TRBD1 aligns across 9 bases. V gave up 6 bases and J gave up 1 base; unmatched junction bases: 0. CDR1 and CDR2 from the germline V gene are LNHNV and YYDKDF (reference sequence). The CDR3 has 13 residues. Here the CDR3 reads CATRGQGNTEAFF. The CDR3 nucleotides read TGTGCCACCAGGGGACAGGGGAACACTGAAGCTTTCTTT.

CDR3 sequence: CASSESTVQETQYF. Here the CDR3 DNA reads TGTGCCAGCAGCGAGTCGACCGTCCAAGAGACCCAGTACTTC. V is TRBV7-8 and J is TRBJ2-5, with D unclear. CDR3 length equals 14 residues. CDR1 and CDR2 from the germline V gene are SGHVS and FQNEAQ. The V end was cut by 5 bases, the J end by 1 base, with 11 bases between.

This clonotype showed up just a few times. The J gene is TRBJ1-2, the V gene TRBV19, with D unclear. The CDR3 covers 14 residues. CDR1 LNHDA and CDR2 SQIVND come from the germline V gene (reference sequence). Trimming removed 6 bases from V and 5 bases from J, with 16 bases in between. The CDR3 is CASSPQRVWYGYTF. CDR3 coding DNA: TGTGCCAGTAGCCCCCAGCGGGTCTGGTATGGCTACACCTTC.

This clonotype was seen at least ten times. The V gene is TRBV7-9, the J gene TRBJ2-7; 9 nucleotides line up with TRBD2. V shed 5 bases and J 5 bases; nucleotides not matched to a gene: 10. From germline, CDR1 is SEHNR and CDR2 FQNEAQ (reference sequence). This CDR3 region has 15 residues. Here the CDR3 DNA reads TGTGCCAGCAGCGAACTGGGACTAGCACTCCACGAGCAGTACTTC. The encoded protein is CASSELGLALHEQYF.

Many counts were recorded for this clonotype. The V and J genes are TRBV2 and TRBJ1-1; D may be TRBD1 (5 bases). This CDR3 is built from 13 residues. The V gene's germline CDR1 is SNHLY and CDR2 FYNNEI. V was trimmed by 3 bases and J by 3 bases, leaving 8 bases between them. CDR3 residues: CASSEGEYTEAFF. The CDR3 coding sequence is TGTGCCAGCAGTGAGGGGGAGTACACTGAAGCTTTCTTT.

This clonotype showed up many times. V is TRBV28 and J is TRBJ2-1; 12 bases map to TRBD2. After removal of 3 bases from V and 7 bases from J, the junction contained 4 bases not matched to a gene. This CDR3 is built from 15 residues. Germline CDR1 MDHEN, CDR2 SYDVKM. The CDR3 sequence: CASSFGLAGGNEQFF. The CDR3 nucleotides are TGTGCCAGCAGTTTTGGCCTAGCGGGAGGGAATGAGCAGTTCTTC.

This clonotype was observed at least ten times. The chain couples TRBV12-3 or TRBV12-4 to TRBJ1-4, with 8 bases matching TRBD1. CDR3 length: 18 residues. Trimming took 7 bases from V and 4 from J; bases not matched to a gene: 17. The CDR3 is CASTTRWAGGGYNEKLFF. CDR3 sequence (DNA): TGTGCCAGCACCACCCGGTGGGCAGGGGGCGGTTATAATGAAAAACTGTTTTTT.

The chain carries TRBV20-1 and TRBJ2-7; 12 nucleotides line up with TRBD2. Germline trimming cut 8 bases from V and 5 bases from J; bases unmatched to any gene: 7. This CDR3 has 13 amino acids. Germline V CDR1 and CDR2: DFQATT, SNEGSKA (reference sequence). CDR3: CSPLAGGPNEQYF. CDR3 coding DNA: TGCAGTCCTCTAGCGGGAGGGCCAAACGAGCAGTACTTC.

This clonotype has more than one count but fewer than ten. The CDR3, as DNA: TGTGCCAGCAGCAAGGGGGGACAGCAGGCTGGGAGTAATGAAAAACTGTTTTTT. Its translation is CASSKGGQQAGSNEKLFF. This chain links TRBV25-1 with TRBJ1-4, with TRBD1 matching over 7 bases. CDR1 MGHDK and CDR2 SYGVNS come from the germline V gene. The CDR3 covers 18 residues. V lost 6 bases to trimming and J lost 4 bases; unmatched junction nucleotides: 17.

This clonotype was seen ten or more times. The chain joins TRBV27 to TRBJ2-2, with 9 nucleotides matching TRBD1. Germline V gene data show CDR1 as MNHEY and CDR2 as SMNVEV (reference sequence). Trimming removed 2 bases from V and 6 bases from J; junction bases left unmatched: 4. The CDR3 runs to 15 residues. CDR3 nucleotide sequence: TGTGCCAGCAGTTTAATGGGACAGGGTTCCGGGGAGCTGTTTTTT. Translating gives CASSLMGQGSGELFF.